The 17 T cell receptor beta chains below all came from one sample that was sequenced in a study of blood T cell repertoires in COVID-19. Libraries were prepared by immunoSEQ multiplex PCR; TCRdb keeps only in-frame clonotypes and omits some of them. Among approximately 75,000 clones listed, approximately 80% were seen once. Input material: peripheral blood. Receptor source: a man aged 25 to 40 with COVID-19, enrolled during active disease.

This chain uses TRBV5-1 with TRBJ2-4; TRBD2 matches 11 bases. Germline CDR1 is SGHRS and CDR2 is YFSETQ. With 2 bases clipped from V and 8 bases from J, the junction kept 9 bases outside the gene matches. The CDR3 has 16 residues. This CDR3 is CASSFPLAGEGDIQYF. CDR3 coding DNA: TGCGCCAGCAGCTTTCCACTAGCGGGAGAGGGGGACATTCAGTACTTC.

The rearrangement uses TRBV6-1 and TRBJ2-7, with a tentative D call TRBD1 (6 bases). Trimming took off 1 base at V and 3 bases at J, with 10 bases between the two ends. This CDR3 has 14 amino acids. Per the germline V gene, CDR1 is MNHNS and CDR2 is SASEGT. CDR3: CASSEGPRGYEQYF. The CDR3 DNA reads as TGTGCCAGCAGTGAAGGTCCCAGGGGCTACGAGCAGTACTTC.

The chain uses TRBV5-1 and TRBJ2-1; 10 nucleotides align to TRBD2. The V and J ends lost 4 bases and 5 bases, in that order; junction bases with no gene match: 3. This CDR3 contains 14 residues. Germline loops: CDR1 SGHRS, CDR2 YFSETQ. CDR3 nucleotide sequence: TGCGCCAGCAGCCCCACTAGCGGGAACAATGAGCAGTTCTTC. Amino acids: CASSPTSGNNEQFF. The whole variable domain, remainder taken from reference TRBV5-1 and TRBJ2-1, is KAGVTQTPRYLIKTRGQQVTLSCSPISGHRSVSWYQQTPGQGLQFLFEYFSETQRNKGNFPGRFSGRQFSNSRSEMNVSTLELGDSALYLCASSPTSGNNEQFFGPGTRLTVL.

This chain joins TRBV2 and TRBJ1-2; no firm D call. This CDR3 is 16 amino acids long. The V end lost 0 bases, the J end lost 0 bases, and 11 bases lay between the germline ends. Germline loops: CDR1 SNHLY, CDR2 FYNNEI. CDR3 residues: CASSEASGSANYGYTF. DNA for the CDR3: TGTGCCAGCAGTGAAGCCTCCGGAAGCGCTAACTATGGCTACACCTTC.

This chain connects TRBV6-4 to TRBJ2-1, with D perhaps matching TRBD2 (5 bases). From germline, CDR1 is MRHNA and CDR2 SNTAGT. The CDR3 is 15 amino acids. The ends were cut back, 0 bases at V and 8 bases at J, with 14 bases in the middle. In DNA, the CDR3 is TGTGCCAGCAGTGACTCGGTAGGAGGTACGGATGAGCAGTTCTTC. Translated: CASSDSVGGTDEQFF.

This clone was seen a single time. J is TRBJ2-1 and V is TRBV4-3; 9 bases are a match to TRBD1. J was trimmed by 5 bases and V by 4 bases; bases with no gene match: 6. Germline V lookup: CDR1 LGHNA, CDR2 YSLEER. This CDR3 is 15 amino acids long. CDR3 protein: CASSLGTGTHNEQFF. Here the CDR3 DNA reads TGCGCCAGCAGCCTTGGGACAGGGACCCACAATGAGCAGTTCTTC.

The rearrangement uses TRBV7-9 and TRBJ2-6, with D perhaps matching TRBD2 (5 bases). This CDR3 comprises 18 residues. Germline CDR1 and CDR2: SEHNR and FQNEAQ (reference sequence). Trimming cost V 1 base and J 1 base, with 14 bases left between them. This CDR3 is CASSLVAGRTSGANVLTF. CDR3 coding DNA: TGTGCCAGCAGCTTAGTTGCGGGTCGGACTTCTGGGGCCAACGTCCTGACTTTC.

V and J are TRBV10-3 and TRBJ2-1, with 14 bases fitting TRBD2. The germline V gene encodes CDR1 ENHRY and CDR2 SYGVKD. The CDR3 spans 17 residues. The ends lost 6 bases at V and 4 bases at J; junction bases unmatched: 8. The CDR3 here is CAIRQGLAGVSYNEQFF. In nucleotides, the CDR3 is TGTGCCATCAGGCAGGGACTAGCGGGAGTCAGTTACAATGAGCAGTTCTTC.

This chain connects TRBV9 to TRBJ2-5; 12 positions agree with TRBD2. The CDR3 length is 17 residues. Germline values: CDR1 SGDLS, CDR2 YYNGEE. With V trimmed by 5 bases and J by 5 bases, 13 bases remained unmatched. The CDR3 DNA follows: TGTGCCAGCAGTTCAGGACTAGCGGGACTTCCGAGGGAGACCCAGTACTTC. Amino acid sequence: CASSSGLAGLPRETQYF.

This sequence joins TRBV30 and TRBJ1-1; tentatively, D is TRBD1 (5 bases). Germline values: CDR1 GTSNPN, CDR2 SVGIG (reference sequence). The CDR3 extends over 14 amino acids. The ends were cut back, 1 base at V and 3 bases at J, with 12 bases in the middle. CDR3 nucleotides: TGTGCCTGGAGTGCTCTGTCGACAGACACTGAAGCTTTCTTT. This encodes CAWSALSTDTEAFF.

This chain joins TRBV9 and TRBJ1-2; TRBD1 aligns across 8 bases. The CDR3 runs to 13 residues. The junction had 1 base not matched to a gene; V was cut back by 3 bases and J by 3 bases. From germline, CDR1 is SGDLS and CDR2 YYNGEE. CDR3 residues: CASSAGGHYGYTF. CDR3 coding DNA: TGTGCCAGCAGCGCAGGGGGCCACTATGGCTACACCTTC. The full variable domain, with the rest looked up from reference TRBV9 and TRBJ1-2, is DSGVTQTPKHLITATGQRVTLRCSPRSGDLSVYWYQQSLDQGLQFLIQYYNGEERAKGNILERFSAQQFPDLHSELNLSSLELGDSALYFCASSAGGHYGYTFGSGTRLTVV.

CDR3 sequence: CAWSRDTDQPQHF. The CDR3 DNA reads as TGTGCCTGGAGTAGAGACACCGATCAGCCCCAGCATTTT. This chain uses TRBV30 with TRBJ1-5, with D unresolved. The CDR3 length is 13 residues. The V gene's germline CDR1 is GTSNPN and CDR2 SVGIG (reference sequence). The V gene lost 2 bases and the J gene lost 5 bases, with 10 bases spanning the gap.

Concerning this clone: A read error may produce the germline difference seen at one junction end. The chain combines TRBV6-2 or TRBV6-3 with TRBJ2-5, with 8 bases that match TRBD2. The CDR3 sequence is 14 residues long. Germline values: CDR1 MNHEY, CDR2 SVGEGT. This CDR3 reads CASSRPGLGGFVDF. The CDR3 DNA reads as TGTGCCAGCAGTCGTCCGGGACTAGGCGGGTTCGTGGACTTC.

The chain carries TRBV5-6 and TRBJ1-1; a weak D match, TRBD1 (5 bases). Germline-derived CDR1 and CDR2 are SGHDT and YYEEEE. This CDR3 has 15 amino acids. Trimming removed 2 bases from V and 0 bases from J, with 11 bases in between. CDR3 nucleotide sequence: TGTGCCAGCAGCTTACCGGGGGATATGAACACTGAAGCTTTCTTT. Protein product: CASSLPGDMNTEAFF.

The chain is built from TRBV3-1 (or the pseudogene TRBV3-2) and TRBJ1-1; the D is unclear. Germline lookup yields CDR1 LGHDT and CDR2 YNNKEL (reference sequence). The CDR3 loop spans 13 amino acids. The ends were cut back, 4 bases at V and 12 bases at J, with 18 bases in the middle. The CDR3 DNA reads TGTGCCAGCAGCCGCCTGGCTGGGAGACGGTCTTTCTTT. Protein: CASSRLAGRRSFF.

This clone showed up many times. The J gene is TRBJ1-1, the V gene TRBV6-5; TRBD1 is a possible D gene (6 bases). Trimming removed 8 bases from V and 4 bases from J, with 14 bases in between. This CDR3 spans 13 amino acids. Germline V gene data show CDR1 as MNHEY and CDR2 as SVGAGI. The CDR3 DNA is TGTGCCAGCTTCGGGGGGGCGGGCACTGAAGCTTTCTTT. It specifies CASFGGAGTEAFF.

The chain uses TRBV10-1 and TRBJ2-4, with TRBD1 matching over 7 bases. After removal of 0 bases from V and 2 bases from J, the junction contained 4 bases not matched to a gene. CDR1 is WNHNN and CDR2 is SYGVQD in the germline V gene (reference sequence). The length of the CDR3 is 16 residues. The CDR3 is CASSESRQGSKNIQYF. The CDR3 DNA reads as TGCGCCAGCAGTGAGTCAAGACAGGGCTCCAAAAACATTCAGTACTTC.